One and the same sample provided the 19 T cell receptor beta chains below, sequenced in a study of CD8 T cells in Susac syndrome. With random hexamers, reverse transcription was performed on about 0.5 to 1 ug of RNA. TCRdb re-derived calls from the immunoSEQ multiplex PCR reads in MiXCR, one entry per CDR3 protein. The data hold around 160,000 distinct CDR3 sequences, with approximately 95% observed a single time. Material for sequencing was CD4+ T cells from PBMCs. The receptors were gathered from a human donor with multiple sclerosis.

The chain links TRBV12-3 or TRBV12-4 to TRBJ2-7, with a possible D match to TRBD1 (6 bases). The V gene lost 5 bases and the J gene lost 7 bases, with 21 bases spanning the gap. The CDR3 extends over 15 amino acids. CDR3 protein: CASSPSGHLQGEQYF. CDR3 sequence (DNA): TGTGCCAGCAGTCCCTCGGGACACCTCCAAGGAGAGCAGTACTTC.

The chain employs TRBV30 and TRBJ2-7; D uncertain. The germline V and J ends were trimmed by 2 bases and 3 bases, with 5 bases remaining between them. CDR3 length: 11 amino acids. Looked up from germline, CDR1 is GTSNPN and CDR2 is SVGIG (reference sequence). The CDR3 DNA sequence: TGTGCCTGGAGTAAGCGCTACGAGCAGTACTTC. Its protein product is CAWSKRYEQYF.

This rearrangement joins TRBV28 to TRBJ2-7, with 8 bases lining up with TRBD2. Germline V gene data show CDR1 as MDHEN and CDR2 as SYDVKM. This CDR3 spans 15 amino acids. The J segment lost 4 bases and the V segment lost 6 bases, leaving 11 bases of the junction unmatched. The CDR3 sequence is CASSRHRSGSYEQYF. Written as DNA, the CDR3 is TGTGCCAGCAGCCGACACCGGAGCGGGAGTTACGAGCAGTACTTC.

The rearrangement links TRBV27 to TRBJ2-2; D is unclear. This CDR3 region has 15 residues. CDR1 is MNHEY, CDR2 SMNVEV, per germline (reference sequence). V lost 4 bases, J lost 0 bases, and 9 bases lay in between. In DNA, the CDR3 is TGTGCCAGCAGTTCGGGTTATCCGAACACCGGGGAGCTGTTTTTT. It codes for CASSSGYPNTGELFF.

The chain employs TRBV10-2 and TRBJ1-2; D is ambiguous. Germline V gene sequence: CDR1 WSHSY, CDR2 SAAADI. The CDR3 totals 12 residues. V was trimmed by 8 bases and J by 8 bases, leaving 15 bases between them. CDR3 nucleotides: TGCGCCAGCGAGGACGGACGACTGGGCTACACCTTC. This sequence encodes CASEDGRLGYTF.

The chain recombines TRBV18 with TRBJ1-1, with D maybe TRBD1 (5 bases). The CDR3 loop spans 13 amino acids. In germline, CDR1 is KGHSH, CDR2 LQKENI. Trimming removed 7 bases at V and 1 base at J, with 10 bases between. CDR3 in DNA: TGTGCCAGCTGCCAGGGTGCGAACACTGAAGCTTTCTTT. This encodes CASCQGANTEAFF.

The chain combines TRBV28 with TRBJ1-2, with D perhaps TRBD1 (5 bases). The germline gives CDR1 MDHEN, CDR2 SYDVKM. The V end lost 6 bases, the J end lost 6 bases, and 14 bases lay between the germline ends. The CDR3 is made up of 13 amino acids. In DNA, the CDR3 is TGTGCCAGCAGGACTCAGGGAGAACATGGCTACACCTTC. It codes for CASRTQGEHGYTF.

This sequence joins TRBV20-1 and TRBJ2-3; 9 bases fit TRBD2. Per the germline V gene, CDR1 is DFQATT and CDR2 is SNEGSKA (reference sequence). With 6 bases clipped from V and 0 bases from J, the junction kept 7 bases outside the gene matches. There are 15 residues in the CDR3. CDR3 sequence reads: CSAPRGRASTDTQYF. The DNA of the CDR3 is TGCAGTGCGCCCCGCGGGAGGGCCAGCACAGATACGCAGTATTTT.

The CDR3 DNA is TGTGCCAGCAACTCAGGGGAGCAGCCCCAGCATTTT. The encoded protein is CASNSGEQPQHF. The J gene is TRBJ1-5, the V gene TRBV3-1; maybe TRBD1 (6 bases). The CDR3 consists of 12 residues. Trimming took 7 bases from V and 7 from J, leaving 11 bases between them. Germline V gene lookup returns CDR1 LGHDT and CDR2 YNNKEL (reference sequence).

The chain is built from TRBV24-1 and TRBJ1-5; 10 bases are shared with TRBD1. CDR1 and CDR2 (germline): KGHDR, SFDVKD. The CDR3 loop spans 14 amino acids. V gave up 3 bases and J gave up 7 bases; unmatched junction bases: 2. The CDR3 bases are TGTGCCACCAGTGATGGGGACAGGGGCCAGCCCCAGCATTTT. Protein sequence: CATSDGDRGQPQHF.

The chain uses TRBV20-1 and TRBJ2-2; 11 nucleotides line up with TRBD2. This CDR3 contains 15 residues. Germline V gene lookup returns CDR1 DFQATT and CDR2 SNEGSKA (reference sequence). Trimming at V came to 5 bases and at J to 2 bases, leaving 4 bases not matched to a gene. CDR3 DNA: TGCAGTGCTCTAGGGACTAGCGGAAACACCGGGGAGCTGTTTTTT. It codes for CSALGTSGNTGELFF.

This sequence joins TRBV30 and TRBJ2-1; D unresolved. Trimming shortened V by 3 bases and J by 0 bases, and 9 bases separated the two germline ends. Germline CDR1 GTSNPN, CDR2 SVGIG (reference sequence). CDR3 length: 14 amino acids. CDR3 coding DNA: TGTGCCTGGAGGGCTGAAAGCTCCTACAATGAGCAGTTCTTC. Its protein is CAWRAESSYNEQFF.

This rearrangement joins TRBV29-1 to TRBJ2-3, with unresolved D. Trimming cost V 7 bases and J 0 bases, with 11 bases left between them. CDR3 length: 13 amino acids. Germline-derived CDR1 and CDR2 are SQVTM and ANQGSEA. The CDR3 DNA sequence: TGCAGCGCCTTGAAACAGAGCACAGATACGCAGTATTTT. The encoded protein is CSALKQSTDTQYF.

V gene TRBV29-1 combines with J gene TRBJ2-2, with TRBD2 identical over 10 bases. This CDR3 has 15 residues. Germline V gives CDR1 SQVTM, CDR2 ANQGSEA. V dropped 4 bases and J dropped 3; count of bases not matched to a gene: 5. CDR3 nucleotides: TGCAGCGTTGGATCTAGCGGGAGTTACACCGGGGAGCTGTTTTTT. Its translation: CSVGSSGSYTGELFF.

This sequence joins TRBV6-2 or TRBV6-3 and TRBJ2-7; 9 bases fit TRBD1. Per germline, CDR1 MNHEY and CDR2 SVGEGT. The trim removed 2 bases at V and 6 bases at J, leaving 8 bases unmatched. The CDR3 is 15 amino acids. The DNA of the CDR3 is TGTGCCAGCAGTTACCTCGGGACAGGGTCGGGCGAGCAGTACTTC. Translation gives CASSYLGTGSGEQYF.

The chain links TRBV7-6 to TRBJ2-4; D possibly matches TRBD1 or TRBD2 (5 bases each). The CDR3 consists of 17 residues. Germline V CDR1 and CDR2: SGHVS, FNYEAQ. Trimming stripped 1 base from V and 4 bases from J, with 17 bases between. The CDR3 sequence: CASSLGGARSQKNIQYF. DNA for the CDR3: TGTGCCAGCAGCTTAGGAGGGGCCAGGAGTCAAAAAAACATTCAGTACTTC.

The chain recombines TRBV30 with TRBJ2-1; D is undetermined. The germline gives CDR1 GTSNPN, CDR2 SVGIG (reference sequence). Trimming stripped 2 bases from V and 5 bases from J, with 10 bases between. This CDR3 spans 13 amino acids. The CDR3 spells CAWSPPNNNEQFF. Written as DNA, the CDR3 is TGTGCCTGGAGTCCCCCCAATAACAATGAGCAGTTCTTC.

This chain connects TRBV19 to TRBJ1-1, with unresolved D. Germline CDR1 reads LNHDA; CDR2 reads SQIVND (reference sequence). The CDR3 sequence is 13 residues long. Trimming shortened V by 4 bases and J by 5 bases, and 11 bases separated the two germline ends. The CDR3 coding sequence is TGTGCCAGTAGTACCCAAATACGAACTGAAGCTTTCTTT. Translation gives CASSTQIRTEAFF.

The gene calls are TRBV14 and TRBJ2-5; D not certain. From germline, CDR1 is SGHDN and CDR2 FVKESK. The CDR3 loop spans 16 amino acids. V lost 0 bases to trimming and J lost 5 bases, with 16 bases between them. The CDR3 spells CASSQDLPTSGETQYF. The CDR3 DNA follows: TGTGCCAGCAGCCAAGATCTACCCACGTCGGGCGAGACCCAGTACTTC.